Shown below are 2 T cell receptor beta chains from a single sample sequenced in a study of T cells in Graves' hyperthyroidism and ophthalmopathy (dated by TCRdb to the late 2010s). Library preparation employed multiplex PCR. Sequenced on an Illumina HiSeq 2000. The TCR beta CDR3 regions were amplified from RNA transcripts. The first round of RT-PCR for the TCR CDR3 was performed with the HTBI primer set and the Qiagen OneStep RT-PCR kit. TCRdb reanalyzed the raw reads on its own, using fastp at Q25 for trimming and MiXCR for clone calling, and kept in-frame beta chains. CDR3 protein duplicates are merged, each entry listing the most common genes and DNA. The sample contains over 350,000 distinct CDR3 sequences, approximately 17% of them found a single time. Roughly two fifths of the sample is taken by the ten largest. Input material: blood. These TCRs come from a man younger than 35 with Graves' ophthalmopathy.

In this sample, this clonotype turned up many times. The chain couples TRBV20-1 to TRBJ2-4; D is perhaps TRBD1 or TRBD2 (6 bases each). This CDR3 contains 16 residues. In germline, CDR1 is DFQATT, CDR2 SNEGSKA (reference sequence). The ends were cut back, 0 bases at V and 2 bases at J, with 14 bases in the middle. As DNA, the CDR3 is TGCAGTGCTAGAGAAAGAGGAGGGGGACCCAAAAACATTCAGTACTTC. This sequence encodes CSARERGGGPKNIQYF.

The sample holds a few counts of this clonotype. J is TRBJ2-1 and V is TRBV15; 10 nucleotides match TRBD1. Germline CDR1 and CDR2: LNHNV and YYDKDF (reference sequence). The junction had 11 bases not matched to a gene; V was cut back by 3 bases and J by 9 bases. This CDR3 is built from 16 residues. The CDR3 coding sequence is TGTGCCACCAGCAGGGGCGGGACAGGGGCCTGGGGTGAGCAGTTCTTC. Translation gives CATSRGGTGAWGEQFF.